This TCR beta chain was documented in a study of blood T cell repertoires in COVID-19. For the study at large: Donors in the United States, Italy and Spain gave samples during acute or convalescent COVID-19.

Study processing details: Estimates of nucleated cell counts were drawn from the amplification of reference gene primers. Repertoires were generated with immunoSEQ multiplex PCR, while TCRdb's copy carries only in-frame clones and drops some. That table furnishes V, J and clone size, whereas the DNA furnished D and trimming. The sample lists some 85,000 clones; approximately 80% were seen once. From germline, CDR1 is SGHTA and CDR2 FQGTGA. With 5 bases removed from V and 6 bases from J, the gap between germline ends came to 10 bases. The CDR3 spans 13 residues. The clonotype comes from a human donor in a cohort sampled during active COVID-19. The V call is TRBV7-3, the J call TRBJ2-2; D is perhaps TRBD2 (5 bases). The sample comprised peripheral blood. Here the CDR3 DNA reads TGTGCCAGCAGCGGAGGTCGGGCCGGGGAGCTGTTTTTT. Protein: CASSGGRAGELFF.